The 14 T cell receptor beta chains below were found in one sample sequenced in a study of cytomegalovirus exposure and HLA in healthy donors. The PCR had 60 Vbeta and 13 Jbeta primers. Using immunoSEQ multiplex PCR, the repertoire was profiled, and TCRdb retains in-frame clones only, with some absent. The table has 150,000 or so clones, under 70% seen once. What was sequenced was PBMCs. Receptor source: a woman between 25 and 40 years old in good health and CMV-seropositive.

This clone was counted a single time. The chain uses TRBV10-3 and TRBJ2-3, with a possible D match to TRBD2 (6 bases). V was pared by 5 bases and J by 4 bases, with 16 bases between. The CDR3 extends over 15 amino acids. Germline loops: CDR1 ENHRY, CDR2 SYGVKD. The CDR3 is CAISLGGSGADTQYF. CDR3 DNA: TGTGCCATCAGTCTCGGCGGTAGCGGCGCAGATACGCAGTATTTT.

The chain employs TRBV29-1 and TRBJ1-5; weak D call: TRBD1 (6 bases). Between the trimmed V and J ends, which lost 6 bases and 2 bases, there was a span of 8 bases. CDR1 and CDR2 (germline): SQVTM, ANQGSEA. This CDR3 is 12 amino acids long. The CDR3 sequence is CSVGARNQPQHF. The CDR3 nucleotides read TGCAGCGTGGGGGCTCGCAATCAGCCCCAGCATTTT.

The V and J genes are TRBV10-2 and TRBJ1-1, with 8 bases matching TRBD1. The CDR3 is made up of 15 amino acids. Germline loops: CDR1 WSHSY, CDR2 SAAADI. J lost 7 bases, V lost 4 bases, and 11 bases had no gene match. The CDR3 nucleotides read TGCGCCAGCAGTGTAAGTCCAGGGGGCGAGGGTGAAGCTTTCTTT. Translation gives CASSVSPGGEGEAFF.

This clone was detected only once. The chain employs TRBV5-1 and TRBJ2-1; TRBD2 is a possible D gene (5 bases). CDR1 and CDR2 from the germline V gene are SGHRS and YFSETQ. CDR3 length: 14 residues. The V end was cut by 0 bases, the J end by 9 bases, with 13 bases between. The DNA of the CDR3 is TGCGCCAGCAGCTTGGTAACAGCGGTAGGTGAGCAGTTCTTC. It yields the protein CASSLVTAVGEQFF.

This chain uses TRBV19 with TRBJ1-2, with D maybe TRBD1 (6 bases). CDR1 is LNHDA and CDR2 is SQIVND in the germline V gene (reference sequence). The V and J ends lost 5 bases and 8 bases respectively, with 15 bases between them. The CDR3 has 13 residues. Here the CDR3 reads CASSRLQGDGYTF. The CDR3 region has the DNA TGTGCCAGTAGTCGGTTACAGGGCGACGGCTACACCTTC.

The rearrangement uses TRBV11-3 and TRBJ1-6, with 8 positions matching TRBD1. V trimming: 1 base; J trimming: 9 bases; junction bases outside the gene matches: 14. Germline loops: CDR1 SGHNT, CDR2 YENEEA. There are 18 residues in the CDR3. The CDR3 spells CASSLGQGNFFVSSPLHF. Written as DNA, the CDR3 is TGTGCCAGCAGCTTAGGACAGGGGAATTTCTTCGTTAGTTCACCCCTCCACTTT.

The J gene is TRBJ1-1, the V gene TRBV4-1; D may be TRBD1 (6 bases). Trimming cost V 1 base and J 8 bases, with 11 bases left between them. CDR1 and CDR2 (germline): MGHRA, YSYEKL. The CDR3 contains 13 residues. CDR3 sequence reads: CASSQGNRVEAFF. CDR3 bases: TGCGCCAGCAGCCAAGGGAACAGGGTGGAAGCTTTCTTT.

With regard to this clone: Other DNA sequences in the sample encode the same CDR3. As DNA, the CDR3 is TGTGCCAGCAGCTTCGGCGGGAACAATGAGCAGTTCTTC. Translated, it gives CASSFGGNNEQFF. The rearrangement joins TRBV7-2 to TRBJ2-1; TRBD2 might be the D (6 bases). Trimming took off 3 bases at V and 5 bases at J, with 8 bases between the two ends. The V gene's germline CDR1 is SGHTA and CDR2 FQGNSA. The length of the CDR3 is 13 residues.

V usage is TRBV6-4 and J usage is TRBJ2-3; 10 bases match TRBD2. The CDR3 has 15 residues. Germline CDR1 reads MRHNA; CDR2 reads SNTAGT. Trimming removed 3 bases from V and 2 bases from J; junction bases left unmatched: 2. CDR3 sequence reads: CASSELAGATDTQYF. DNA for the CDR3: TGTGCCAGCAGTGAGCTAGCGGGAGCCACAGATACGCAGTATTTT.

V usage is TRBV5-4 and J usage is TRBJ1-1; D is ambiguous. Trimming shortened V by 10 bases and J by 0 bases, and 19 bases separated the two germline ends. This CDR3 region has 15 residues. The germline CDR1 and CDR2 sequences are SGHNT and YYREEE (reference sequence). The CDR3 loop reads CAANRGVVVNTEAFF. CDR3 sequence (DNA): TGTGCCGCTAACCGGGGTGTGGTAGTGAACACTGAAGCTTTCTTT.

There are a few counts of this clone. The J gene is TRBJ1-4, the V gene TRBV30; D gene ambiguous. The germline CDR1 and CDR2 sequences are GTSNPN and SVGIG (reference sequence). CDR3 length: 11 residues. V gave up 6 bases and J gave up 6 bases, with 8 bases separating them. CDR3 residues: CACTVHEKLFF. CDR3 in DNA: TGTGCCTGCACGGTCCATGAAAAACTGTTTTTT.

The chain joins TRBV6-5 to TRBJ2-2; TRBD1 matches 8 bases. The V gene end was trimmed by 6 bases and the J gene end by 4 bases; junction bases not matched to a gene: 7. CDR1 is MNHEY, CDR2 SVGAGI, per germline. The CDR3 spans 15 residues. The CDR3 sequence: CASSPGQGFTGELFF. The CDR3 coding sequence is TGTGCCAGCAGCCCTGGACAGGGATTCACCGGGGAGCTGTTTTTT.

The CDR3 spells CASSAGTGGSYEQYF. The CDR3 DNA reads as TGTGCCAGCAGCGCGGGCACAGGGGGCTCCTACGAGCAGTACTTC. The rearrangement uses TRBV6-1 and TRBJ2-7; 8 bases are a match to TRBD1. The germline V gene has CDR1 MNHNS and CDR2 SASEGT. The CDR3 runs 15 residues. Trimming at V came to 6 bases and at J to 0 bases, leaving 7 bases not matched to a gene.

This rearrangement joins TRBV19 to TRBJ2-7, with no clear D. Germline CDR1 and CDR2: LNHDA and SQIVND (reference sequence). This CDR3 has 13 amino acids. The V end was cut by 0 bases, the J end by 4 bases, with 7 bases between. CDR3 protein: CASSIDLRYEQYF. CDR3 nucleotide sequence: TGTGCCAGTAGTATAGATTTACGGTACGAGCAGTACTTC.